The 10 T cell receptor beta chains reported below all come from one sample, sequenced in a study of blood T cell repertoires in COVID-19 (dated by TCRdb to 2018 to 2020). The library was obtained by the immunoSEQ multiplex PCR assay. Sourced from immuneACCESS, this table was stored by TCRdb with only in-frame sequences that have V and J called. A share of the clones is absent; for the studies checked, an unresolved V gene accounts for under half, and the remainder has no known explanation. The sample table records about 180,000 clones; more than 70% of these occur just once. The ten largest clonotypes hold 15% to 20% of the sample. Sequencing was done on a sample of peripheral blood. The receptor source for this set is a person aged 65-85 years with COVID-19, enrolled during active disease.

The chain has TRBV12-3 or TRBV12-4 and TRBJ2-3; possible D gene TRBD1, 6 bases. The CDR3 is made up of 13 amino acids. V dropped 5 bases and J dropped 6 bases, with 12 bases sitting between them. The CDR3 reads CASSLQGWDTQYF. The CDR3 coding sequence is TGTGCCAGCAGTCTACAGGGTTGGGATACGCAGTATTTT.

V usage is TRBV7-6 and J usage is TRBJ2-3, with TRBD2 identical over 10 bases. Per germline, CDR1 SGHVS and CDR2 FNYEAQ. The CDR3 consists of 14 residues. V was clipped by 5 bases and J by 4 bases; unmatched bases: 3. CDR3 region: CASSLLAGADTQYF. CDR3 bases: TGTGCCAGCAGCCTTCTAGCGGGAGCAGATACGCAGTATTTT.

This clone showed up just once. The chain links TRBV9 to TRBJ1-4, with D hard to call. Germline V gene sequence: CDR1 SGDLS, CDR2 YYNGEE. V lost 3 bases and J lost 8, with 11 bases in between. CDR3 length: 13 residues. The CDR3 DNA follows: TGTGCCAGCAGCGCCGGGGTTGGGGAAAAACTGTTTTTT. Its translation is CASSAGVGEKLFF. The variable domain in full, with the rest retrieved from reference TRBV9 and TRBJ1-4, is DSGVTQTPKHLITATGQRVTLRCSPRSGDLSVYWYQQSLDQGLQFLIQYYNGEERAKGNILERFSAQQFPDLHSELNLSSLELGDSALYFCASSAGVGEKLFFGSGTQLSVL.

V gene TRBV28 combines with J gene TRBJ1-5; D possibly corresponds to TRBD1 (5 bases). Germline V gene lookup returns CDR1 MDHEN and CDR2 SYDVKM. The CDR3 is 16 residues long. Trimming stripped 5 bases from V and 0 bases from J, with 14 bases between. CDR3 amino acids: CASSDSFGASNQPQHF. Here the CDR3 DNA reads TGTGCCAGCAGTGACTCCTTTGGGGCTAGCAATCAGCCCCAGCATTTT.

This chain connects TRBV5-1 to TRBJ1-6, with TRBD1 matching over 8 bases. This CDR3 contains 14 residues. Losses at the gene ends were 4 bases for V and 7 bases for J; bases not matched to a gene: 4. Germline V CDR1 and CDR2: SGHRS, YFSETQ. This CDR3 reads CASSVGQGNSPLHF. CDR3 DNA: TGCGCCAGCAGCGTCGGACAGGGAAATTCACCCCTCCACTTT. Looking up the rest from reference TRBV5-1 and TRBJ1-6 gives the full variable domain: KAGVTQTPRYLIKTRGQQVTLSCSPISGHRSVSWYQQTPGQGLQFLFEYFSETQRNKGNFPGRFSGRQFSNSRSEMNVSTLELGDSALYLCASSVGQGNSPLHFGNGTRLTVT.

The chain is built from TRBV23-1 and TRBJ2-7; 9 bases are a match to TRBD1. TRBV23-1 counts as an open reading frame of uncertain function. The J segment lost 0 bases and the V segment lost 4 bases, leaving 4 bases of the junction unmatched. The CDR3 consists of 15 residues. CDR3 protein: CASSPGQGSSYEQYF. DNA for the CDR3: TGCGCCAGCAGTCCTGGACAGGGGAGCTCCTACGAGCAGTACTTC.

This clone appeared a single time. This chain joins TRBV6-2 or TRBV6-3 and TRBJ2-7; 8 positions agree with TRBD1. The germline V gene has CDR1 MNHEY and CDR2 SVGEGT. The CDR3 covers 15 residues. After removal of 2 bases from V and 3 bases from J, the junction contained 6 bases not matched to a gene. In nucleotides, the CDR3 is TGTGCCAGCAGTTACAGCACAGGGGGTGACTACGAGCAGTACTTC. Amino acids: CASSYSTGGDYEQYF.

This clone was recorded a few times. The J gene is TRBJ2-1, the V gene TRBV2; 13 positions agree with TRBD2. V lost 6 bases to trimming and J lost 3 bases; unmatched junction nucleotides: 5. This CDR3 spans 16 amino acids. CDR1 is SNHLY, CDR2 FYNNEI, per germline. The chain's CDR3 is CASRGGTSGNYNEQFF. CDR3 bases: TGTGCCAGCAGGGGGGGGACTAGCGGGAACTACAATGAGCAGTTCTTC.

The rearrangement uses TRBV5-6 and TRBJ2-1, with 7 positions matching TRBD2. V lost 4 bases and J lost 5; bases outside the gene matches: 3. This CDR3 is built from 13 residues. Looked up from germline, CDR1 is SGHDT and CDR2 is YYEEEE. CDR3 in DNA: TGTGCCAGCAGCCGGGACTACGACAATGAGCAGTTCTTC. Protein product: CASSRDYDNEQFF.

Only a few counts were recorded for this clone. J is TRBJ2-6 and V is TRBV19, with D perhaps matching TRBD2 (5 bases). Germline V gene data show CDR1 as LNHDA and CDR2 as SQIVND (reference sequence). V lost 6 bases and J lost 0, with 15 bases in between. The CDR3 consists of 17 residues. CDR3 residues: CASSQEGVGSGANVLTF. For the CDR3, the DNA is TGTGCCAGTAGCCAAGAGGGTGTGGGCTCTGGGGCCAACGTCCTGACTTTC.